These T cell receptor beta chains were read from a single sample in a study of OX40 agonist ivuxolimab in advanced cancers. Here immunoSEQ multiplex PCR was the method, and the copy in TCRdb shows in-frame clones only, minus some. Of 40,000 to 45,000 clones listed, approximately 90% are singletons. The sample in question was CD4+ or CD8+ T cells sorted from blood, obtained in a trial of the OX40 agonist ivuxolimab. Receptor source: an adult with an advanced solid tumor such as melanoma, head and neck, liver or kidney cancer. Each CDR3 is given with its conserved first and last residue. A D gene is named only where the DNA matches it firmly. Expanded clones are given a class, and other clones once, few, many or no size at all.

V	size	D	J	CDR3	DNA
TRBV6-1	-	-	TRBJ2-7	CASSLRGVGAYEQYF	TGTGCCAGCAGCTTACGGGGAGTTGGCGCCTACGAGCAGTACTTC
TRBV6-1	-	-	TRBJ1-3	CASSEISSSGNTIYF	TGTGCCAGCAGTGAAATATCCAGCTCTGGAAACACCATATATTTT
TRBV2	-	-	TRBJ1-1	CASTYRVDTEAFF	TGTGCCAGCACCTACAGGGTTGACACTGAAGCTTTCTTT
TRBV2	-	-	TRBJ2-5	CASSPDKRGYF	TGTGCCAGCAGTCCAGACAAGAGGGGGTACTTC
TRBV28	-	TRBD2	TRBJ2-1	CASSLQREGYSYNEQFF	TGTGCCAGCAGTTTACAGCGGGAGGGCTACTCCTACAATGAGCAGTTCTTC
TRBV12-5	-	TRBD1	TRBJ2-1	CASGPGTGPTEQFF	TGTGCTAGTGGTCCCGGGACAGGGCCCACTGAGCAGTTCTTC
TRBV7-9	-	-	TRBJ1-2	CASSLAAANYGYTF	TGTGCCAGCAGCTTAGCCGCCGCTAACTATGGCTACACCTTC
TRBV28	-	TRBD1	TRBJ2-1	CASSLGGTGGPYNEQFF	TGTGCCAGCAGTTTGGGCGGGACAGGGGGCCCCTACAATGAGCAGTTCTTC
TRBV9	-	TRBD2	TRBJ2-7	CASSDPGREGEQYF	TGTGCCAGCAGCGATCCGGGGCGGGAGGGCGAGCAGTACTTC
TRBV19	-	TRBD2	TRBJ2-1	CASSMISGGNEQFF	TGTGCCAGTAGTATGATCAGCGGGGGCAATGAGCAGTTCTTC
TRBV7-9	-	-	TRBJ1-2	CASTRDYGRGYTF	TGTGCCAGCACCAGGGACTATGGGCGTGGCTACACCTTC
TRBV6-5	-	TRBD1	TRBJ2-7	CASSYLGTGAPYEQYF	TGTGCCAGCAGTTATTTGGGGACAGGGGCACCCTACGAGCAGTACTTC
TRBV28	-	-	TRBJ1-5	CASIRKRRNQPQHF	TGTGCCAGCATCCGTAAACGGCGCAATCAGCCCCAGCATTTT
TRBV9	-	TRBD1	TRBJ1-3	CASSVGTGVGSGNTIYF	TGTGCCAGCAGCGTAGGAACAGGGGTGGGCTCTGGAAACACCATATATTTT
TRBV30	once	TRBD1	TRBJ1-4	CAWSPGQGPKNEKLFF	TGTGCCTGGAGTCCGGGACAGGGGCCAAAAAATGAAAAACTGTTTTTT
TRBV18	-	-	TRBJ1-2	CASSPSGTIVNYGYTF	TGTGCCAGCTCACCGTCCGGGACAATCGTGAACTATGGCTACACCTTC
TRBV18	-	TRBD2	TRBJ2-5	CASSGLAGGETQYF	TGTGCCAGCTCGGGACTAGCGGGAGGAGAGACCCAGTACTTC
TRBV28	-	TRBD1	TRBJ1-2	CASSVTSDRGYGYTF	TGTGCCAGCAGTGTAACTTCCGACAGGGGATATGGCTACACCTTC
TRBV18	once	TRBD1	TRBJ1-1	CASSPRTGDTEAFF	TGTGCCAGCTCACCAAGGACAGGTGACACTGAAGCTTTCTTT
TRBV6-5	-	-	TRBJ2-1	CASSGHFNEQFF	TGTGCCAGCAGTGGACATTTCAATGAGCAGTTCTTC
TRBV19	medium-sized	-	TRBJ1-5	CASSVGRQPQHF	TGTGCCAGTAGTGTGGGGCGTCAGCCCCAGCATTTT
TRBV18	-	-	TRBJ2-7	CASSPPGVTYEQYF	TGTGCCAGCTCCCCACCCGGGGTCACCTACGAGCAGTACTTC
TRBV9	-	-	TRBJ1-2	CASSVGDNYGYTF	TGTGCCAGCAGCGTTGGGGATAACTATGGCTACACCTTC
TRBV21-1	-	-	TRBJ1-5	CASSKGEVGTGGLQPQHF	TGTGCCAGCAGCAAAGGTGAAGTGGGGACAGGGGGCCTTCAGCCCCAGCATTTT
TRBV27	-	TRBD2	TRBJ2-2	CASCPELATNTGELFF	TGTGCCAGCTGCCCGGAACTAGCGACGAACACCGGGGAGCTGTTTTTT
TRBV5-4	once	-	TRBJ2-5	CASSLQETQYF	TGTGCCAGCAGCTTACAAGAGACCCAGTACTTC
TRBV15	-	-	TRBJ2-7	CATSRDRTEQYF	TGTGCCACCAGCAGAGATAGGACGGAGCAGTACTTC
TRBV7-3	-	TRBD2	TRBJ2-1	CASSLASGIGNEQFF	TGTGCCAGCAGCTTAGCTAGCGGGATAGGAAATGAGCAGTTCTTC
TRBV4-1	-	-	TRBJ2-1	CASSQAGQVNNEQFF	TGCGCCAGCAGCCAAGCGGGGCAAGTGAACAATGAGCAGTTCTTC
TRBV29-1	-	TRBD1	TRBJ2-7	CSVPVLGGASHEQYF	TGCAGCGTCCCAGTCCTAGGGGGCGCAAGCCACGAGCAGTACTTC
TRBV7-3	-	-	TRBJ1-1	CASSTTGLMNTEAFF	TGTGCCAGCAGCACTACGGGACTAATGAACACTGAAGCTTTCTTT
TRBV9	-	TRBD2	TRBJ2-2	CASSVGLAGHTGELFF	TGTGCCAGCAGCGTAGGACTAGCGGGCCATACCGGGGAGCTGTTTTTT
TRBV19	-	-	TRBJ1-2	CASSILRGDYYGYTF	TGTGCCAGTAGTATATTGCGTGGAGACTACTATGGCTACACCTTC
TRBV6-1	-	-	TRBJ2-3	CASSELRRVRTDTQYF	TGTGCCAGCAGTGAATTAAGGCGGGTACGCACAGATACGCAGTATTTT
TRBV2	-	-	TRBJ1-2	CASSETGRGYTF	TGTGCCAGCAGTGAAACAGGCAGGGGCTACACCTTC
TRBV5-1	-	-	TRBJ2-2	CASSLVGAGLNTGELFF	TGCGCCAGCAGCTTGGTAGGGGCAGGGCTTAACACCGGGGAGCTGTTTTTT
TRBV5-4	-	TRBD2	TRBJ2-3	CASSPGGEGDTQYF	TGTGCCAGCAGCCCGGGGGGGGAAGGAGATACGCAGTATTTT
TRBV25-1	-	-	TRBJ1-5	CASSESGFGQPQHF	TGTGCCAGCAGTGAATCCGGGTTTGGGCAGCCCCAGCATTTT
TRBV7-9	-	-	TRBJ2-5	CASSLVPEVAQYF	TGTGCCAGCAGCTTAGTGCCGGAGGTGGCCCAGTACTTC
TRBV7-2	-	TRBD1	TRBJ1-2	CASSFLGTGDGYTF	TGTGCCAGCAGCTTCCTCGGGACAGGGGATGGCTACACCTTC
TRBV18	-	TRBD2	TRBJ2-7	CASSPLREDGEQYF	TGTGCCAGCTCCCCCCTCCGGGAGGACGGCGAGCAGTACTTC
TRBV18	once	-	TRBJ1-4	CASSPTNPGEKLFF	TGTGCCAGCTCGCCGACAAACCCGGGCGAAAAACTGTTTTTT
TRBV5-4	-	-	TRBJ2-7	CASSFPRDEQYF	TGTGCCAGCAGCTTCCCAAGGGACGAGCAGTACTTC
TRBV28	-	-	TRBJ1-2	CASSLFGLGYTF	TGTGCCAGCAGTTTATTTGGGCTTGGCTACACCTTC
TRBV28	-	-	TRBJ2-6	CASSSLDVYSGANVLTF	TGTGCCAGCAGTTCCTTGGACGTTTACTCTGGGGCCAACGTCCTGACTTTC